These T cell receptor beta chains were read from a single sample in a study of T cells in Graves' hyperthyroidism and ophthalmopathy. TCRdb re-analysed the multiplex PCR reads in MiXCR, keeping a single row per CDR3 protein. Altogether around 400,000 distinct CDR3 sequences are present, around 14% being singletons, with the ten largest covering roughly 8.3%. The sample taken for sequencing was blood. These receptors were taken from a young woman with Graves' hyperthyroidism. Each CDR3 is given with its conserved first and last residue. D genes are given only for firm matches. Only part of the rows carry a size: once, few, many, or a class if the clone is expanded.

J gene: TRBJ2-3
V gene: TRBV20-1
D gene: -
clone size: many
CDR3 DNA: TGCAGTGCTTCCACAGATACGCAGTATTTT
CDR3 protein: CSASTDTQYF

J gene: TRBJ2-5
V gene: TRBV20-1
D gene: -
clone size: -
CDR3 DNA: TGCAGTACCCACCCACCGTACTCCTCCCAAGAGACCCAGTACTTC
CDR3 protein: CSTHPPYSSQETQYF

J gene: TRBJ2-3
V gene: TRBV2
D gene: TRBD2
clone size: many
CDR3 DNA: TGTGCCAGCAGTGAAGTAAGCGGGGGGGCTAGTACGCAGTATTTT
CDR3 protein: CASSEVSGGASTQYF

J gene: TRBJ1-2
V gene: TRBV6-1
D gene: -
clone size: many
CDR3 DNA: TGTGCCAGCAGTGAAGGTACCCAGTTGAGGGGCTACACCTTC
CDR3 protein: CASSEGTQLRGYTF

J gene: TRBJ2-3
V gene: TRBV30
D gene: -
clone size: few
CDR3 DNA: TGTGCCTGGAGTTCCCCGCCCGGCGTTACAGATACGCAGTATTTT
CDR3 protein: CAWSSPPGVTDTQYF

J gene: TRBJ2-7
V gene: TRBV19
D gene: -
clone size: -
CDR3 DNA: TGTGCCAGTAGTATCCTGCTGGGGGACTACGAGCAGTACTTC
CDR3 protein: CASSILLGDYEQYF

J gene: TRBJ2-7
V gene: TRBV5-6
D gene: -
clone size: many
CDR3 DNA: TGTGCCAGCACCGGAGGAACTTCCTACGAGCAGTACTTC
CDR3 protein: CASTGGTSYEQYF

J gene: TRBJ2-5
V gene: TRBV18
D gene: -
clone size: many
CDR3 DNA: TGTGCCAGCTCTCCGACGTGGGAGACCCAGTACTTC
CDR3 protein: CASSPTWETQYF

J gene: TRBJ1-5
V gene: TRBV19
D gene: -
clone size: few
CDR3 DNA: TGTGCCAGTAGTATAGAGAACAGGTTTAATAGCAATCAGCCCCAGCATTTT
CDR3 protein: CASSIENRFNSNQPQHF

J gene: TRBJ2-1
V gene: TRBV12-3/TRBV12-4
D gene: TRBD2
clone size: many
CDR3 DNA: TGTGCCAGCAGTTTGGGGGAGGGGGAGCAGTTCTTC
CDR3 protein: CASSLGEGEQFF

J gene: TRBJ1-5
V gene: TRBV2
D gene: -
clone size: many
CDR3 DNA: TGTGCCAGCAGTGGGGGCCTAGCGGGCAATCAGCCCCAGCATTTT
CDR3 protein: CASSGGLAGNQPQHF

J gene: TRBJ2-7
V gene: TRBV7-2
D gene: TRBD2
clone size: many
CDR3 DNA: TGTGCCAGCAGCTTTGCGGGAGGAGTACCGAGCGAGCAGTACTTC
CDR3 protein: CASSFAGGVPSEQYF

J gene: TRBJ2-3
V gene: TRBV2
D gene: TRBD2
clone size: many
CDR3 DNA: TGTGCCAGCAAAAAACCCCTAGCGGGGGACACAGATACGCAGTATTTT
CDR3 protein: CASKKPLAGDTDTQYF

J gene: TRBJ2-5
V gene: TRBV7-8
D gene: -
clone size: many
CDR3 DNA: TGTGCCAGCAGCCGCCTCCGAGGAGGGTCCCAAGAGACCCAGTACTTC
CDR3 protein: CASSRLRGGSQETQYF

J gene: TRBJ2-5
V gene: TRBV20-1
D gene: TRBD2
clone size: many
CDR3 DNA: TGCAGTGCTAGGGGGGGACTAGCCCAACAAGAGACCCAGTACTTC
CDR3 protein: CSARGGLAQQETQYF

J gene: TRBJ2-2
V gene: TRBV20-1
D gene: TRBD2
clone size: -
CDR3 DNA: TGCAGTGCTAGAGGAGGAGCGGGGGGGATAAACACCGGGGAGCTGTTTTTT
CDR3 protein: CSARGGAGGINTGELFF

J gene: TRBJ2-1
V gene: TRBV4-3
D gene: -
clone size: -
CDR3 DNA: TGCGCCAGCAGCCCATCGAGAACCTACAATGAGCAGTTCTTC
CDR3 protein: CASSPSRTYNEQFF

J gene: TRBJ2-7
V gene: TRBV4-1
D gene: -
clone size: many
CDR3 DNA: TGCGCCAGCAGCCAAGCCCTGTGGGGGCCCGAGCAGTACTTC
CDR3 protein: CASSQALWGPEQYF

J gene: TRBJ1-2
V gene: TRBV4-1
D gene: -
clone size: -
CDR3 DNA: TGCGCCAGCAGCCGGGGGGACAAGGACGTCAGCTATGGCTACACCTTC
CDR3 protein: CASSRGDKDVSYGYTF

J gene: TRBJ2-2
V gene: TRBV6-1
D gene: TRBD2
clone size: many
CDR3 DNA: TGTGCCAGCAACCCCTTTTCAAGCGGGGGGACCAACACCGGGGAGCTGTTTTTT
CDR3 protein: CASNPFSSGGTNTGELFF

J gene: TRBJ2-2
V gene: TRBV5-8
D gene: -
clone size: -
CDR3 DNA: TGTGCCAGCAGCTTGGGTAGGACGGGCACCGGGGAGCTGTTTTTT
CDR3 protein: CASSLGRTGTGELFF

J gene: TRBJ1-1
V gene: TRBV7-9
D gene: -
clone size: -
CDR3 DNA: TGTGCCAGCAGCTTCGGGGACATTGACACTGAAGCTTTCTTT
CDR3 protein: CASSFGDIDTEAFF

J gene: TRBJ1-5
V gene: TRBV19
D gene: -
clone size: many
CDR3 DNA: TGTGCCAGTAGTCTCGTGTGGACTTATAGCAATCAGCCCCAGCATTTT
CDR3 protein: CASSLVWTYSNQPQHF

J gene: TRBJ2-1
V gene: TRBV20-1
D gene: TRBD2
clone size: many
CDR3 DNA: TGCAGTGCTAGCTTAGCGGGAGGAGGGTACAATGAGCAGTTCTTC
CDR3 protein: CSASLAGGGYNEQFF

J gene: TRBJ1-6
V gene: TRBV7-9
D gene: -
clone size: few
CDR3 DNA: TGTGCCAGCAGCCCCGACAGATCGGGCGGCGATTCACCCCTCCACTTT
CDR3 protein: CASSPDRSGGDSPLHF

J gene: TRBJ2-5
V gene: TRBV7-8
D gene: TRBD1
clone size: few
CDR3 DNA: TGTGCCAGCGGTACCCGGGACAGAAAAGAGACCCAGTACTTC
CDR3 protein: CASGTRDRKETQYF

J gene: TRBJ1-3
V gene: TRBV7-9
D gene: -
clone size: -
CDR3 DNA: TGTGCCAGCAGCCACCCGGGGAGGAGCTCTGGAAACACCATATATTTT
CDR3 protein: CASSHPGRSSGNTIYF

J gene: TRBJ2-3
V gene: TRBV7-2
D gene: -
clone size: many
CDR3 DNA: TGTGCCAGCCGACCAGTTAATCGGAATACGCAGTATTTT
CDR3 protein: CASRPVNRNTQYF

J gene: TRBJ2-5
V gene: TRBV30
D gene: TRBD2
clone size: -
CDR3 DNA: TGTGCCTGGAGTGTGGGGTCTAGCGGGAGTAGAGAGACCCAGTACTTC
CDR3 protein: CAWSVGSSGSRETQYF

J gene: TRBJ2-5
V gene: TRBV6-5
D gene: -
clone size: few
CDR3 DNA: TGTGCCAGCAGTTACGGTTTTCGGGCTGAGGGAGAGACCCAGTACTTC
CDR3 protein: CASSYGFRAEGETQYF

J gene: TRBJ2-5
V gene: TRBV28
D gene: -
clone size: many
CDR3 DNA: TGTGCCAGCAGTTTATTGCGCGGCGCAGAGACCCAGTACTTC
CDR3 protein: CASSLLRGAETQYF

J gene: TRBJ2-7
V gene: TRBV28
D gene: TRBD1
clone size: many
CDR3 DNA: TGTGCCAGCAGTGCCTTGGGACAGGCCTCCTACGAGCAGTACTTC
CDR3 protein: CASSALGQASYEQYF

J gene: TRBJ2-7
V gene: TRBV6-4
D gene: TRBD1
clone size: -
CDR3 DNA: TGTGCCAGCAGTGACTCGGATGTTGGACCGGGACAGAAGACCTACGAGCAGTACTTC
CDR3 protein: CASSDSDVGPGQKTYEQYF

J gene: TRBJ1-2
V gene: TRBV28
D gene: -
clone size: many
CDR3 DNA: TGTGCCAGCAGCGCCCATCAACCGGGGACCTCGCAAGTATCCAACTATGGCTACACCTTC
CDR3 protein: CASSAHQPGTSQVSNYGYTF

J gene: TRBJ2-7
V gene: TRBV12-3/TRBV12-4
D gene: TRBD2
clone size: -
CDR3 DNA: TGTGCCAGCCGGAGGGAGGGCTACGAGCAGTACTTC
CDR3 protein: CASRREGYEQYF

J gene: TRBJ2-1
V gene: TRBV5-6
D gene: -
clone size: few
CDR3 DNA: TGTGCCAGCAGCTACAGTCGCAGGCGCGGCTCCTACAATGAGCAGTTCTTC
CDR3 protein: CASSYSRRRGSYNEQFF

J gene: TRBJ1-1
V gene: TRBV19
D gene: -
clone size: -
CDR3 DNA: TGTGCCAGTACTCAAATGGGACGGATGAACACTGAAGCTTTCTTT
CDR3 protein: CASTQMGRMNTEAFF

J gene: TRBJ2-2
V gene: TRBV20-1
D gene: -
clone size: many
CDR3 DNA: TGCAGTACGCGTCCGAACACCGGGGAGCTGTTTTTT
CDR3 protein: CSTRPNTGELFF

J gene: TRBJ2-2
V gene: TRBV3-1
D gene: TRBD2
clone size: many
CDR3 DNA: TGTGCCAGCAGCTATCGCGGGACTACCACCGGGGAGCTGTTTTTT
CDR3 protein: CASSYRGTTTGELFF

J gene: TRBJ1-1
V gene: TRBV19
D gene: TRBD1
clone size: -
CDR3 DNA: TGTGCCAGTAGTACCCCCGGGACAGGACAACGCTTATTCTTT
CDR3 protein: CASSTPGTGQRLFF

J gene: TRBJ2-7
V gene: TRBV12-3/TRBV12-4
D gene: -
clone size: many
CDR3 DNA: TGTGCCAGCAGCCGACTAGTAACAGGTTCCCACGAGCAGTACTTC
CDR3 protein: CASSRLVTGSHEQYF

J gene: TRBJ1-2
V gene: TRBV18
D gene: -
clone size: many
CDR3 DNA: TGTGCCAGCTCACGGAACCTCCGTCCCAACTATGGCTACACCTTC
CDR3 protein: CASSRNLRPNYGYTF

J gene: TRBJ2-3
V gene: TRBV19
D gene: -
clone size: many
CDR3 DNA: TGTGCCAGTAGTATAGTGGGCTGCACAGATACGCAGTATTTT
CDR3 protein: CASSIVGCTDTQYF

J gene: TRBJ2-5
V gene: TRBV6-1
D gene: TRBD2
clone size: many
CDR3 DNA: TGTGCCAGCAGACCGCAGGGGCACGGCGGACTAGCGGGAGGGTCGGAGACCCAGTACTTC
CDR3 protein: CASRPQGHGGLAGGSETQYF

J gene: TRBJ1-3
V gene: TRBV6-6
D gene: TRBD1
clone size: many
CDR3 DNA: TGTGCCAGCAGTTACCCCGGGACAGGGGTAAACACCATATATTTT
CDR3 protein: CASSYPGTGVNTIYF

J gene: TRBJ1-4
V gene: TRBV6-6
D gene: -
clone size: many
CDR3 DNA: TGTGCCAGCAGTTACGACCGCCTTAATGAAAAACTGTTTTTT
CDR3 protein: CASSYDRLNEKLFF

J gene: TRBJ2-7
V gene: TRBV5-8
D gene: TRBD2
clone size: many
CDR3 DNA: TGTGCCAGCAGCACAAGACTAGCGGGAGGCGAGCAGTACTTC
CDR3 protein: CASSTRLAGGEQYF

J gene: TRBJ2-3
V gene: TRBV7-9
D gene: TRBD2
clone size: -
CDR3 DNA: TGTGCCAGCAGCTTAGGGTGGACTGCCGGGCTAGCGGGAAAAGAGCAGTATTTT
CDR3 protein: CASSLGWTAGLAGKEQYF

J gene: TRBJ1-3
V gene: TRBV2
D gene: -
clone size: few
CDR3 DNA: TGTGCCAGCAGTGATCCTAGCGGAAACACCATATATTTT
CDR3 protein: CASSDPSGNTIYF

J gene: TRBJ1-1
V gene: TRBV12-5
D gene: TRBD1
clone size: few
CDR3 DNA: TGTGCTAGTGGTTTGTCTACAGGGGGCCCCAACACTGAAGCTTTCTTT
CDR3 protein: CASGLSTGGPNTEAFF

J gene: TRBJ2-1
V gene: TRBV13
D gene: -
clone size: many
CDR3 DNA: TGTGCCAGCAGCTTACGGGGGGCACATCAGATGGGAAATGAGCAGTTCTTC
CDR3 protein: CASSLRGAHQMGNEQFF

J gene: TRBJ1-1
V gene: TRBV7-2
D gene: -
clone size: many
CDR3 DNA: TGTGCCAGCAGCCCACAGAATATGAACACTGAAGCTTTCTTT
CDR3 protein: CASSPQNMNTEAFF

J gene: TRBJ2-5
V gene: TRBV10-3
D gene: -
clone size: few
CDR3 DNA: TGTGCCATCGGGGACCGCGACCTCCAAGAGACCCAGTACTTC
CDR3 protein: CAIGDRDLQETQYF

J gene: TRBJ1-5
V gene: TRBV7-2
D gene: -
clone size: few
CDR3 DNA: TGTGCCAGCAACCTAATGGGTCAGCCCCAGCATTTT
CDR3 protein: CASNLMGQPQHF

J gene: TRBJ1-1
V gene: TRBV10-3
D gene: TRBD1
clone size: many
CDR3 DNA: TGTGCCATCAGTTCTGACAGGGTTCGGACTGAAGCTTTCTTT
CDR3 protein: CAISSDRVRTEAFF

J gene: TRBJ1-2
V gene: TRBV29-1
D gene: -
clone size: many
CDR3 DNA: TGCAGCGTTGACCTCGGACAGTCCTATGGCTACACCTTC
CDR3 protein: CSVDLGQSYGYTF

J gene: TRBJ1-3
V gene: TRBV12-3/TRBV12-4
D gene: -
clone size: -
CDR3 DNA: TGTGCCAGCAGTCAGCTAGGGGGTGGAAACACCATATATTTT
CDR3 protein: CASSQLGGGNTIYF

J gene: TRBJ1-2
V gene: TRBV20-1
D gene: -
clone size: many
CDR3 DNA: TGCAGTGCTAGGGGTGGCTACACCTTC
CDR3 protein: CSARGGYTF

J gene: TRBJ2-7
V gene: TRBV6-5
D gene: -
clone size: -
CDR3 DNA: TGTGCCAGCAGTTACAAGTCTCATGCTGTCCTCGAGCAGTACTTC
CDR3 protein: CASSYKSHAVLEQYF